The clone carrying this T cell receptor beta chain was observed a handful of times. Its matching antigen is unknown. The sample comes from a study of T cells in Graves' hyperthyroidism and ophthalmopathy. Background on the study: Peripheral blood sampling occurred at initial diagnosis, before any treatment. Study-level findings and limits: Ophthalmopathy cases were set apart from stable hyperthyroidism by a 13 V-J model.

V dropped 5 bases and J dropped 4; count of bases not matched to a gene: 8. The CDR3 is made up of 15 amino acids. Patients aged 18 to 65 with hyperthyroidism were newly diagnosed, with duration under 2 months. Uncontrolled infection, other autoimmune disease, pregnancy and lactation each barred patients from inclusion. The source material, RNA transcripts, was used to amplify TCR beta CDR3 regions. HTBI primers were employed in a first-round RT-PCR of the TCR CDR3. MiXCR, applied by TCRdb to the multiplex PCR reads, yields one record per CDR3 protein. The sample shows about 96,000 distinct CDR3 sequences, about 51% of them seen only once.

This clonotype was sampled from a woman aged 35 to 49 with Graves' hyperthyroidism. This chain links TRBV12-3 or TRBV12-4 with TRBJ1-5, with 7 bases matching TRBD1. The sample consisted of blood. The CDR3 sequence is CASSVSDRVNQPQHF. CDR3 nucleotide sequence: TGTGCCAGCAGTGTATCAGACAGGGTTAATCAGCCCCAGCATTTT.